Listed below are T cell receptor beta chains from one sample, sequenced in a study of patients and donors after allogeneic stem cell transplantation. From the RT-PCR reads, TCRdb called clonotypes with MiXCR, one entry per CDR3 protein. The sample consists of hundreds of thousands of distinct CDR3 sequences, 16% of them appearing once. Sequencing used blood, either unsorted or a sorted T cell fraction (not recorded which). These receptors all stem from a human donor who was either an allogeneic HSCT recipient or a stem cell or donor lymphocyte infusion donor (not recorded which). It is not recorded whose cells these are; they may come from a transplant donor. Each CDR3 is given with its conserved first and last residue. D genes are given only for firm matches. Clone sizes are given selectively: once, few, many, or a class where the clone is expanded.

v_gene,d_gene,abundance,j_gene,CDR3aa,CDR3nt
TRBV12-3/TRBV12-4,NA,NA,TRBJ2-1,CASSLPRTTLNEQFF,TGTGCCAGCAGTCTGCCCAGGACTACCCTTAATGAGCAGTTCTTC
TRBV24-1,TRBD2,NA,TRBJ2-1,CATSDPPSSGRRNEQFF,TGTGCCACCAGTGACCCCCCCTCTAGCGGGAGGAGGAATGAGCAGTTCTTC
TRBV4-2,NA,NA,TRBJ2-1,CASSQGSSPIISDEQFF,TGTGCCAGCAGCCAAGGGTCCTCCCCCATTATTTCGGATGAGCAGTTCTTC
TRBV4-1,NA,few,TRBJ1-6,CASSSPGRTDSPLHF,TGCGCCAGCAGCAGTCCGGGGAGAACTGATTCACCCCTCCACTTT
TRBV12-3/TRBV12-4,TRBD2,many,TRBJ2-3,CASRPFGGSTQYF,TGTGCCAGCAGGCCCTTCGGGGGGAGTACGCAGTATTTT
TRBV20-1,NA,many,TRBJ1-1,CSARDSRGKMNTEAFF,TGCAGTGCTAGAGATAGCAGGGGAAAGATGAACACTGAAGCTTTCTTT
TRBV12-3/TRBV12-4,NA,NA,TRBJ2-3,CASSRTEAPTDTQYF,TGTGCCAGCAGTCGGACCGAAGCTCCCACAGATACGCAGTATTTT
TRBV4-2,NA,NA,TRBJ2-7,CASSQPGTGAYEQYF,TGTGCCAGCAGCCAACCCGGGACTGGAGCCTACGAGCAGTACTTC
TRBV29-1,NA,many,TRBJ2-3,CSAQAGTDTQYF,TGCAGCGCCCAAGCTGGCACAGATACGCAGTATTTT
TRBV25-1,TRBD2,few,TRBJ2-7,CASSEWLSGGPSYEQYF,TGTGCCAGCAGTGAATGGCTTAGCGGGGGGCCTTCCTACGAGCAGTACTTC
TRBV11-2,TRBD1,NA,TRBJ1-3,CASSPRTWGQANSGNTIYF,TGTGCCAGCAGCCCACGGACTTGGGGACAGGCGAACTCTGGAAACACCATATATTTT
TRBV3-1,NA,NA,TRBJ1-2,CASSMSWGYTF,TGTGCCAGCAGCATGAGTTGGGGCTACACCTTC
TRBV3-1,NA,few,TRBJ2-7,CASSLNGQTYEQYF,TGTGCCAGCAGCCTCAACGGACAGACCTACGAGCAGTACTTC
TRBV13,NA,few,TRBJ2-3,CASRGYPDTQYF,TGTGCCAGCAGGGGGTACCCAGATACGCAGTATTTT
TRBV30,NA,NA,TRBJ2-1,CAWKGGPMYNEQFF,TGTGCCTGGAAGGGGGGGCCGATGTACAATGAGCAGTTCTTC